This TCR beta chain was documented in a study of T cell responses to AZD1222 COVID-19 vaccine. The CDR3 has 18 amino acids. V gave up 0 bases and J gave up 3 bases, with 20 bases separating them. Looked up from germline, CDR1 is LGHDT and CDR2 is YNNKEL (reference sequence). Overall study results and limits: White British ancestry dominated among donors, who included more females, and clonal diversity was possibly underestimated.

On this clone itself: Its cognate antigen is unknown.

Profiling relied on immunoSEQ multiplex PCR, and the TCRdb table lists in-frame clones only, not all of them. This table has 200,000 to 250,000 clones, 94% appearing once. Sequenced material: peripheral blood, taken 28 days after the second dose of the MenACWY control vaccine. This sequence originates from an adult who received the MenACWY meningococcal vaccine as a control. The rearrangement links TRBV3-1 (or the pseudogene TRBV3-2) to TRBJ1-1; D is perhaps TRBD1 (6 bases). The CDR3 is CASSQDGLTVGAYTEAFF. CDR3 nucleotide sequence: TGTGCCAGCAGCCAAGACGGCCTGACAGTGGGGGCGTACACTGAAGCTTTCTTT.